The 2 T cell receptor beta chains below were found in one sample sequenced in a study of CD8 T cells in ankylosing spondylitis. Study outcomes and limitations: Seemingly characteristic of ankylosing spondylitis blood was a TCR beta motif consisting of about 8 highly homologous variants.

No antigens are known for them. TCRdb fed the 5' RACE reads into MiXCR, producing one record per CDR3 protein. The sample yields fewer than 550,000 distinct CDR3 sequences, approximately 5% seen once. The sample taken for sequencing was blood, either unsorted or a sorted T cell fraction (not recorded which). The origin of the receptors is a male donor with ankylosing spondylitis.

This clonotype was recorded at least ten times. The rearrangement uses TRBV20-1 and TRBJ1-2; unclear D gene. V was shortened by 4 bases and J by 8 bases, with 11 bases between the two germline ends. Germline CDR1 and CDR2: DFQATT and SNEGSKA (reference sequence). This CDR3 region has 11 residues. Here the CDR3 reads CSAIQGQGYTF. The CDR3 DNA sequence: TGCAGTGCTATACAAGGGCAGGGCTACACCTTC.

This clonotype was observed at least ten times. The chain recombines TRBV4-3 with TRBJ2-3; TRBD2 is a possible D gene (7 bases). The CDR3 length is 18 residues. V shed 1 base and J shed 0 bases, with 17 bases lying between them. Germline values: CDR1 LGHNA, CDR2 YSLEER. CDR3 residues: CASSQGGGASGSTDTQYF. CDR3 coding DNA: TGCGCCAGCAGCCAAGGGGGGGGGGCTAGCGGTAGCACAGATACGCAGTATTTT.